Each of the 4 T cell receptor beta chains below was sequenced from the same sample in a study of Ad26.COV2.S vaccination and SARS-CoV-2 variants (dated by TCRdb to the early 2020s). The treatment or condition label, as the study defines it: around 19 received Ad26.COV2.S at low or high dose, single or two shots; several received placebo; per-sample allocation not given. Repertoires of vaccine and placebo recipients were sequenced from samples collected on day 63 after the first injection. Library method: the immunoSEQ multiplex PCR assay. TCRdb obtained this table from immuneACCESS and retained in-frame rearrangements with V and J assigned. These tables miss some clones; where compared with another copy, unresolved V genes account for less than half of the shortfall, and the remainder is unexplained. The sample table contains about 680,000 clones; only one count was recorded for about 89% of them. The top ten hold over 1.3% of the sample.

The sample was peripheral blood, taken in a trial of Ad26.COV2.S vaccine versus placebo. Every receptor here comes from a person aged 18-60 years who received the Ad26.COV2.S COVID-19 vaccine or a placebo.

The chain employs TRBV4-3 and TRBJ2-2, with D perhaps TRBD2 (5 bases). This CDR3 spans 16 amino acids. Germline assignment: CDR1 LGHNA and CDR2 YSLEER. V was cut by 1 base and J by 2 bases, with 11 bases left in between. CDR3 amino acids: CASSQGLDFNTGELFF. The CDR3 nucleotides read TGCGCCAGCAGCCAAGGGCTGGACTTCAACACCGGGGAGCTGTTTTTT.

The chain is built from TRBV7-6 and TRBJ1-5; 9 nucleotides match TRBD1. Germline V gene data show CDR1 as SGHVS and CDR2 as FNYEAQ. The CDR3 totals 16 residues. V dropped 5 bases and J dropped 1; count of bases not matched to a gene: 6. CDR3 nucleotide sequence: TGTGCCAGCAGCCCAGGGACAGGGTTCAGCAATCAGCCCCAGCATTTT. Translating it yields CASSPGTGFSNQPQHF.

The rearrangement joins TRBV7-2 to TRBJ2-7, with 12 bases identical to TRBD2. Losses at the gene ends were 2 bases for V and 6 bases for J; bases not matched to a gene: 2. This CDR3 spans 14 amino acids. Looked up from germline, CDR1 is SGHTA and CDR2 is FQGNSA. The CDR3 reads CASSLLAGGLEQYF. For the CDR3, the DNA is TGTGCCAGCAGCTTACTAGCGGGAGGGCTCGAGCAGTACTTC.

The rearrangement joins TRBV5-1 to TRBJ1-4, with D perhaps TRBD1 (5 bases). V lost 5 bases and J 0 bases, leaving 8 bases between the germline ends. This CDR3 contains 14 residues. CDR1 is SGHRS, CDR2 YFSETQ, per germline. The CDR3 region is CASRGGSTNEKLFF. Here the CDR3 DNA reads TGCGCCAGCAGGGGGGGATCAACTAATGAAAAACTGTTTTTT.